These T cell receptor beta chains were read from a single sample in a study of blood T cell repertoires in COVID-19. The method was immunoSEQ multiplex PCR; TCRdb's version includes in-frame clones alone and lacks a portion of them. The sample consists of over 120,000 clones, 80% to 90% of them appearing once. The sequencing input was peripheral blood. All receptors come from a man aged 50-60 years who had recovered from COVID-19. CDR3s include the opening cysteine and the closing phenylalanine or tryptophan. The D gene is left open where the match is weak. A row's size may be missing; if present it is once, few, many or a size class.

j_call: TRBJ2-3; d_call: NA; cdr3_length: 12; clone_size: NA; v_call: TRBV20-1; cdr3_aa: CSASLSTDTQYF; cdr3_nt: TGCAGTGCTAGTCTTAGCACAGATACGCAGTATTTT
j_call: TRBJ2-7; d_call: TRBD2; cdr3_length: 15; clone_size: few; v_call: TRBV19; cdr3_aa: CASSDPRGEAYEQYF; cdr3_nt: TGTGCCAGTAGTGACCCGCGGGGGGAAGCTTACGAGCAGTACTTC
j_call: TRBJ2-1; d_call: TRBD1; cdr3_length: 16; clone_size: NA; v_call: TRBV5-1; cdr3_aa: CASSWPDRVLDNEQFF; cdr3_nt: TGCGCCAGCAGCTGGCCCGACAGGGTTCTCGACAATGAGCAGTTCTTC
j_call: TRBJ1-5; d_call: NA; cdr3_length: 16; clone_size: NA; v_call: TRBV7-8; cdr3_aa: CASSLDRWRGNQPQHF; cdr3_nt: TGTGCCAGCAGCTTAGATAGGTGGAGGGGCAATCAGCCCCAGCATTTT
j_call: TRBJ1-1; d_call: TRBD1; cdr3_length: 14; clone_size: NA; v_call: TRBV27; cdr3_aa: CASSLGQTLTEAFF; cdr3_nt: TGTGCCAGCAGTCTGGGACAGACTCTCACTGAAGCTTTCTTT
j_call: TRBJ1-2; d_call: NA; cdr3_length: 13; clone_size: few; v_call: TRBV12-3/TRBV12-4; cdr3_aa: CASSPRGAGGYTF; cdr3_nt: TGTGCCAGCAGCCCGCGAGGGGCGGGGGGCTACACCTTC
j_call: TRBJ2-7; d_call: TRBD1; cdr3_length: 13; clone_size: NA; v_call: TRBV19; cdr3_aa: CASRGQGDNEQYF; cdr3_nt: TGTGCCAGTAGGGGACAGGGAGATAACGAGCAGTACTTC
j_call: TRBJ1-4; d_call: TRBD1; cdr3_length: 16; clone_size: once; v_call: TRBV7-2; cdr3_aa: CASSLGGIKLGEKLFF; cdr3_nt: TGTGCCAGCAGCCTAGGGGGCATAAAGTTGGGTGAAAAACTGTTTTTT
j_call: TRBJ1-5; d_call: NA; cdr3_length: 13; clone_size: NA; v_call: TRBV6-1; cdr3_aa: CASSDQGDQPQHF; cdr3_nt: TGTGCCAGCAGTGATCAGGGTGACCAGCCCCAGCATTTT
j_call: TRBJ2-7; d_call: NA; cdr3_length: 14; clone_size: few; v_call: TRBV19; cdr3_aa: CASSISSAGYEQYF; cdr3_nt: TGTGCCAGTAGTATATCGTCAGCAGGCTACGAGCAGTACTTC
j_call: TRBJ2-1; d_call: NA; cdr3_length: 14; clone_size: NA; v_call: TRBV5-4; cdr3_aa: CASSYPGSTNEQFF; cdr3_nt: TGTGCCAGCAGCTACCCCGGTAGCACAAATGAGCAGTTCTTC
j_call: TRBJ1-6; d_call: NA; cdr3_length: 16; clone_size: NA; v_call: TRBV14; cdr3_aa: CASSQDWAGWSSPLHF; cdr3_nt: TGTGCCAGCAGCCAAGATTGGGCAGGGTGGAGTTCACCCCTCCACTTT
j_call: TRBJ2-2; d_call: NA; cdr3_length: 16; clone_size: NA; v_call: TRBV3-1/TRBV3-2; cdr3_aa: CASSHLDTLNTGELFF; cdr3_nt: TGTGCCAGCAGCCATCTTGACACTCTGAACACCGGGGAGCTGTTTTTT
j_call: TRBJ1-5; d_call: TRBD1; cdr3_length: 22; clone_size: NA; v_call: TRBV3-1/TRBV3-2; cdr3_aa: CASSLSDLSGTGLLISNQPQHF; cdr3_nt: TGTGCCAGCAGCCTTTCAGACCTTTCCGGGACAGGGCTTTTAATTAGCAATCAGCCCCAGCATTTT
j_call: TRBJ2-2; d_call: TRBD1; cdr3_length: 14; clone_size: NA; v_call: TRBV19; cdr3_aa: CASSLTGDTGELFF; cdr3_nt: TGTGCCAGTAGCCTGACAGGGGACACCGGGGAGCTGTTTTTT
j_call: TRBJ2-2; d_call: NA; cdr3_length: 16; clone_size: NA; v_call: TRBV7-9; cdr3_aa: CASSVSIGANTGELFF; cdr3_nt: TGTGCCAGCAGCGTTAGTATCGGGGCGAACACCGGGGAGCTGTTTTTT
j_call: TRBJ2-2; d_call: TRBD2; cdr3_length: 19; clone_size: NA; v_call: TRBV4-2; cdr3_aa: CASSQEILAGGANTGELFF; cdr3_nt: TGTGCCAGCAGCCAAGAGATCCTAGCGGGGGGTGCGAACACCGGGGAGCTGTTTTTT
j_call: TRBJ2-2; d_call: NA; cdr3_length: 14; clone_size: NA; v_call: TRBV5-1; cdr3_aa: CASSLIDITGELFF; cdr3_nt: TGCGCCAGCAGCTTGATAGACATCACCGGGGAGCTGTTTTTT
j_call: TRBJ2-3; d_call: NA; cdr3_length: 16; clone_size: NA; v_call: TRBV3-1/TRBV3-2; cdr3_aa: CASSQVAAGRRSRQYF; cdr3_nt: TGTGCCAGCAGCCAAGTCGCGGCGGGGCGGCGTAGCCGGCAGTATTTT
j_call: TRBJ2-3; d_call: TRBD2; cdr3_length: 15; clone_size: NA; v_call: TRBV24-1; cdr3_aa: CATSDGGGATDTQYF; cdr3_nt: TGTGCCACCAGTGATGGCGGGGGGGCCACAGATACGCAGTATTTT
j_call: TRBJ2-3; d_call: NA; cdr3_length: 14; clone_size: NA; v_call: TRBV7-3; cdr3_aa: CASSRESAENTQYF; cdr3_nt: TGTGCCAGCAGCCGGGAGAGTGCCGAAAATACGCAGTATTTT
j_call: TRBJ2-5; d_call: NA; cdr3_length: 13; clone_size: NA; v_call: TRBV5-4; cdr3_aa: CASSPRGQETQYF; cdr3_nt: TGTGCCAGCAGCCCCCGAGGACAGGAGACCCAGTACTTC
j_call: TRBJ1-2; d_call: NA; cdr3_length: 15; clone_size: NA; v_call: TRBV7-6; cdr3_aa: CASSLEQGINYGYTF; cdr3_nt: TGTGCCAGCAGCTTAGAACAGGGTATTAACTATGGCTACACCTTC
j_call: TRBJ1-6; d_call: NA; cdr3_length: 15; clone_size: NA; v_call: TRBV6-2/TRBV6-3; cdr3_aa: CASSYQPAGNSPLHF; cdr3_nt: TGTGCCAGCAGTTACCAACCTGCGGGGAATTCACCCCTCCACTTT
j_call: TRBJ2-7; d_call: TRBD1; cdr3_length: 13; clone_size: NA; v_call: TRBV5-4; cdr3_aa: CASSRDSLYEQYF; cdr3_nt: TGTGCCAGCAGCCGGGACAGCCTCTACGAGCAGTACTTC
j_call: TRBJ2-3; d_call: TRBD1; cdr3_length: 14; clone_size: NA; v_call: TRBV18; cdr3_aa: CASSRGQYTDTQYF; cdr3_nt: TGTGCCAGCTCACGGGGACAGTACACAGATACGCAGTATTTT
j_call: TRBJ2-3; d_call: NA; cdr3_length: 13; clone_size: NA; v_call: TRBV6-1; cdr3_aa: CASSERELGTQYF; cdr3_nt: TGTGCCAGCAGTGAAAGGGAGCTGGGTACGCAGTATTTT
j_call: TRBJ1-2; d_call: NA; cdr3_length: 14; clone_size: NA; v_call: TRBV6-5; cdr3_aa: CASSSFDRTYGYTF; cdr3_nt: TGTGCCAGCAGTTCCTTCGACAGAACCTATGGCTACACCTTC
j_call: TRBJ1-1; d_call: NA; cdr3_length: 18; clone_size: NA; v_call: TRBV4-3; cdr3_aa: CASSQVLRYGEMNTEAFF; cdr3_nt: TGCGCCAGCAGCCAAGTTTTGCGGTACGGTGAGATGAACACTGAAGCTTTCTTT
j_call: TRBJ2-1; d_call: NA; cdr3_length: 12; clone_size: NA; v_call: TRBV2; cdr3_aa: CATKGLEIEQFF; cdr3_nt: TGTGCCACAAAGGGACTGGAAATTGAGCAGTTCTTC
j_call: TRBJ1-5; d_call: NA; cdr3_length: 15; clone_size: NA; v_call: TRBV5-8; cdr3_aa: CASSLEQGSNQPQHF; cdr3_nt: TGTGCCAGCAGCTTGGAGCAGGGTAGCAATCAGCCCCAGCATTTT
j_call: TRBJ2-2; d_call: TRBD1; cdr3_length: 13; clone_size: NA; v_call: TRBV10-3; cdr3_aa: CASGTGNTGELFF; cdr3_nt: TGTGCTTCCGGGACAGGGAACACCGGGGAGCTGTTTTTT
j_call: TRBJ1-5; d_call: TRBD1; cdr3_length: 15; clone_size: NA; v_call: TRBV2; cdr3_aa: CASRNQGVRNQPQHF; cdr3_nt: TGTGCCAGCAGGAACCAGGGGGTGCGTAATCAGCCCCAGCATTTT
j_call: TRBJ2-3; d_call: TRBD2; cdr3_length: 17; clone_size: NA; v_call: TRBV4-3; cdr3_aa: CASSQVSSSGGTDTQYF; cdr3_nt: TGCGCCAGCAGCCAAGTATCGAGTAGCGGGGGAACAGATACGCAGTATTTT
j_call: TRBJ2-5; d_call: TRBD1; cdr3_length: 15; clone_size: NA; v_call: TRBV5-4; cdr3_aa: CASSFGGDREETQYF; cdr3_nt: TGTGCCAGCAGCTTCGGCGGGGACAGGGAAGAGACCCAGTACTTC
j_call: TRBJ2-7; d_call: TRBD2; cdr3_length: 15; clone_size: NA; v_call: TRBV7-9; cdr3_aa: CASSLATSGGYEQYF; cdr3_nt: TGTGCCAGCAGCTTAGCGACTAGCGGGGGCTACGAGCAGTACTTC
j_call: TRBJ1-1; d_call: NA; cdr3_length: 12; clone_size: once; v_call: TRBV6-5; cdr3_aa: CASRPQDREAFF; cdr3_nt: TGTGCCAGCAGACCCCAGGACAGAGAGGCTTTCTTT